These 19 T cell receptor beta chains were all obtained from the same sample, sequenced in a study of control samples from healthy donors and cancer patients (dated by TCRdb to the early 2020s). The library was built by means of the immunoSEQ multiplex PCR assay. TCRdb limited this immuneACCESS table to in-frame rearrangements with V and J called. A share of clones is missing; checked studies link under half to unresolved V genes, and the rest is unexplained. This sample lists around 30,000 clones; approximately 94% were detected once. Jointly, the top ten make up around 6.3% of the sample. The sample was blood. Receptors originate from a man between 60 and 70 years old in good health.

The rearrangement uses TRBV5-1 and TRBJ2-3; a possible D gene is TRBD2 (5 bases). In germline, CDR1 is SGHRS, CDR2 YFSETQ. V was pared by 7 bases and J by 0 bases, with 18 bases between. The length of the CDR3 is 16 residues. The CDR3 protein is CASSSKGLRSTDTQYF. In DNA, the CDR3 is TGCGCCAGCTCATCCAAAGGACTCCGGAGCACAGATACGCAGTATTTT.

CDR3 residues: CASSARELYNEQFF. CDR3 in DNA: TGTGCCAGCAGTGCCAGGGAGCTCTACAATGAGCAGTTCTTC. The chain uses TRBV3-1 (or the pseudogene TRBV3-2) and TRBJ2-1; perhaps D is TRBD1 or TRBD2 (5 bases each). Germline CDR1 LGHDT, CDR2 YNNKEL (reference sequence). V lost 6 bases, J lost 3 bases, and 12 bases lay in between. This CDR3 is built from 14 residues.

In its sample, this clone was seen once. This chain uses TRBV5-4 with TRBJ1-1, with D unclear. The CDR3 totals 13 residues. The germline CDR1 and CDR2 sequences are SGHNT and YYREEE (reference sequence). V was clipped by 4 bases and J by 1 base, with 8 bases between them. CDR3 region: CASSLDTNTEAFF. The CDR3 DNA reads TGTGCCAGCAGCCTAGACACGAACACTGAAGCTTTCTTT.

The chain recombines TRBV7-8 with TRBJ1-5, with D tentatively TRBD1 (6 bases). Deletions cut 0 bases from V and 1 base from J, with 13 bases between. Germline V CDR1 and CDR2: SGHVS, FQNEAQ. The CDR3 has 17 residues. The CDR3 spells CASSLASGGRSNQPQHF. In DNA, the CDR3 is TGTGCCAGCAGCTTAGCGTCGGGGGGGCGAAGCAATCAGCCCCAGCATTTT.

The rearrangement joins TRBV19 to TRBJ1-4; D possibly corresponds to TRBD1 (6 bases). The CDR3 is made up of 15 amino acids. The germline V gene encodes CDR1 LNHDA and CDR2 SQIVND (reference sequence). Trimming took 5 bases from V and 2 from J, leaving 12 bases between them. The CDR3: CASSRQGQTNEKLFF. The CDR3 coding sequence is TGTGCCAGTAGTCGTCAGGGGCAGACTAATGAAAAACTGTTTTTT.

This clone appeared a few times. The gene calls are TRBV2 and TRBJ1-5; the D gene is possibly TRBD1 (5 bases). Germline V lookup: CDR1 SNHLY, CDR2 FYNNEI. The CDR3 runs to 16 residues. V was trimmed by 2 bases and J by 1 base, leaving 12 bases between them. The CDR3 DNA is TGTGCCAGCAGTGAAAGGCAGGGAAGAAGCAATCAGCCCCAGCATTTT. This translates into CASSERQGRSNQPQHF.

This clone was seen only once. This chain connects TRBV6-1 to TRBJ2-2; 9 positions agree with TRBD2. The CDR3 covers 17 residues. V lost 2 bases to trimming and J lost 5 bases; unmatched junction nucleotides: 9. Germline assignment: CDR1 MNHNS and CDR2 SASEGT. CDR3 sequence: CASSELKAGGLTGELFF. The CDR3 DNA is TGTGCCAGCAGTGAACTGAAAGCGGGGGGACTTACCGGGGAGCTGTTTTTT.

The chain couples TRBV6-5 to TRBJ1-2; perhaps TRBD1 as D (6 bases). Germline values: CDR1 MNHEY, CDR2 SVGAGI. V lost 3 bases to trimming and J lost 1 base, with 9 bases between them. The CDR3 length is 14 residues. CDR3 region: CASSYSDSNYGYTF. The CDR3 bases are TGTGCCAGCAGTTATTCGGACAGTAACTATGGCTACACCTTC.

Comment on this clone: Other DNA sequences in the sample encode the same CDR3. The J gene is TRBJ1-2, the V gene TRBV6-5; TRBD1 is a possible D gene (5 bases). V lost 0 bases and J 8 bases, leaving 13 bases between the germline ends. Germline lookup yields CDR1 MNHEY and CDR2 SVGAGI. The CDR3 is made up of 14 amino acids. The CDR3 DNA is TGTGCCAGCAGTTACTCAGCAGGCGGGGGGGGCTACACCTTC. It is translated as CASSYSAGGGGYTF.

This chain connects TRBV11-3 to TRBJ2-2, with a possible D match to TRBD1 (5 bases). Trimming shortened V by 5 bases and J by 6 bases, and 16 bases separated the two germline ends. This CDR3 has 15 residues. CDR1 and CDR2 (germline): SGHNT, YENEEA. This chain's CDR3 is CASSRRGSYPGELFF. In DNA form, the CDR3 reads TGTGCCAGCAGCCGTAGGGGTAGCTACCCCGGGGAGCTGTTTTTT.

This chain uses TRBV30 with TRBJ1-5; D might be TRBD1 (6 bases). Trimming took 1 base from V and 6 from J, leaving 10 bases between them. Germline V CDR1 and CDR2: GTSNPN, SVGIG (reference sequence). The CDR3 runs 13 residues. The CDR3 DNA follows: TGTGCCTGGAGTGAGGGGGGAGGTCAGCCCCAGCATTTT. This encodes CAWSEGGGQPQHF.

V usage is TRBV27 and J usage is TRBJ2-3; possibly TRBD2 for D (6 bases). Germline CDR1 reads MNHEY; CDR2 reads SMNVEV (reference sequence). The CDR3 has 16 residues. V lost 2 bases, J lost 1 base, and 13 bases lay in between. CDR3: CASSLGSAGGTDTQYF. CDR3 sequence (DNA): TGTGCCAGCAGTTTAGGCTCAGCGGGTGGCACAGATACGCAGTATTTT.

The gene calls are TRBV7-2 and TRBJ2-1; 10 bases align to TRBD2. This CDR3 comprises 16 residues. Unmatched junction bases numbered 4, after V lost 1 base and J lost 4 bases. Germline CDR1 is SGHTA and CDR2 is FQGNSA. This chain's CDR3 is CASSLVAGGTYNEQFF. The CDR3 DNA reads as TGTGCCAGCAGCTTAGTAGCGGGGGGAACGTACAATGAGCAGTTCTTC.

This chain joins TRBV10-2 and TRBJ2-5, with 9 bases identical to TRBD2. The CDR3 covers 13 residues. Germline V gives CDR1 WSHSY, CDR2 SAAADI. J lost 7 bases, V lost 4 bases, and 4 bases had no gene match. The CDR3 here is CASSAAGGGTQYF. CDR3 DNA sequence: TGCGCCAGCAGTGCAGCGGGGGGTGGGACCCAGTACTTC.

The V call is TRBV19, the J call TRBJ1-4; D not resolved. CDR3 length: 11 amino acids. V lost 5 bases to trimming and J lost 8 bases, with 6 bases between them. Looked up from germline, CDR1 is LNHDA and CDR2 is SQIVND (reference sequence). The CDR3 DNA is TGTGCCAGTAGTGAGCTGGAAAAACTGTTTTTT. Its protein is CASSELEKLFF.

The gene calls are TRBV5-1 and TRBJ1-5; a weak D match, TRBD1 (5 bases). The CDR3 runs 16 residues. CDR1 and CDR2 from the germline V gene are SGHRS and YFSETQ. The V gene lost 0 bases and the J gene lost 1 base, with 11 bases spanning the gap. DNA of the CDR3: TGCGCCAGCAGCTTGGCAGGGTCTGGGAGCAATCAGCCCCAGCATTTT. Encoded protein: CASSLAGSGSNQPQHF.

The chain links TRBV7-2 to TRBJ1-6, with TRBD1 identical over 7 bases. The CDR3 covers 15 residues. Germline CDR1 reads SGHTA; CDR2 reads FQGNSA. V lost 1 base, J lost 7 bases, and 4 bases stayed unmatched. The CDR3 loop reads CASSLDPGGNSPLHF. CDR3 bases: TGTGCCAGCAGCTTAGACCCAGGGGGGAATTCACCCCTCCACTTT.

In DNA form, the CDR3 reads TGCGCCAGCAGCTTGGGGGGCCTAGCGGGGGCCTCAAATTTCGGGGAGCTGTTTTTT. Protein: CASSLGGLAGASNFGELFF. This chain uses TRBV5-1 with TRBJ2-2; 10 bases are a match to TRBD2. Germline values: CDR1 SGHRS, CDR2 YFSETQ. The CDR3 extends over 19 amino acids. Trimming cost V 0 bases and J 7 bases; bases outside gene matches: 15.

This clone was counted once. This chain uses TRBV7-9 with TRBJ1-6; D is unresolved. The V end was cut by 2 bases, the J end by 9 bases, with 17 bases between. Germline CDR1 reads SEHNR; CDR2 reads FQNEAQ (reference sequence). This CDR3 is built from 16 residues. The CDR3 DNA reads as TGTGCCAGCAGCTTAAATACGGGGTCAGTCGGTTCACCCCTCCACTTT. This translates into CASSLNTGSVGSPLHF.